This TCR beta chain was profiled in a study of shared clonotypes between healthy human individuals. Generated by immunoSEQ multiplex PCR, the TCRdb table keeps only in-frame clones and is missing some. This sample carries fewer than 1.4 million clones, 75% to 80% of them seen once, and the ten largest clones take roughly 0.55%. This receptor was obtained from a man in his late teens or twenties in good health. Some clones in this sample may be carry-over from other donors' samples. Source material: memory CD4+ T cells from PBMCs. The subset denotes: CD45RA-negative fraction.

CDR3 protein: CASSFIQGNYGYTF. The CDR3 region has the DNA TGTGCCAGCAGTTTTATACAGGGGAACTATGGCTACACCTTC. The V call is TRBV28, the J call TRBJ1-2; 7 positions agree with TRBD1. Per the germline V gene, CDR1 is MDHEN and CDR2 is SYDVKM. The V segment lost 3 bases and the J segment 2 bases; nucleotides outside the gene matches: 3. This CDR3 has 14 residues.